These 2 T cell receptor beta chains came from one sample sequenced in a study of Tregs in tolerant kidney transplant recipients (dated by TCRdb to between 2017 and 2020). The library came from the immunoSEQ multiplex PCR assay. TCRdb stores this immuneACCESS table with in-frame sequences only. Part of the clones is absent; in the studies checked, under half of the shortfall reflects unresolved V genes, and no reason is known for the rest. The sample yields about 19,000 clones; about three fifths were counted once. The top ten clonotypes cover nearly 3.5% of the sample. Antigens for these TCRs are unknown. The sample consisted of Tregs from blood cultured with allogeneic cells. Receptors originate from a human donor in good health.

The rearrangement uses TRBV27 and TRBJ2-3, with 7 bases lining up with TRBD1. Germline values: CDR1 MNHEY, CDR2 SMNVEV (reference sequence). J lost 0 bases, V lost 5 bases, and 5 bases had no gene match. The CDR3 totals 15 residues. CDR3 DNA: TGTGCCAGCAGTCGACAGGGTATGAGCACAGATACGCAGTATTTT. Encoded protein: CASSRQGMSTDTQYF.

The J gene is TRBJ1-2, the V gene TRBV7-8, with D hard to call. CDR3 length: 16 amino acids. V lost 5 bases to trimming and J lost 4 bases, with 20 bases between them. The V gene's germline CDR1 is SGHVS and CDR2 FQNEAQ. DNA of the CDR3: TGTGCCAGCAGCAGCTGTGAGTCCCGAAAGACCTATGGCTACACCTTC. Translating gives CASSSCESRKTYGYTF.